This T cell receptor beta chain was profiled in a study of CD8+ T cells in alopecia areata. Background on the study: Treated patients swallowed 5 to 10 mg of oral tofacitinib twice daily.

This clone was counted between two and nine times. The sample carries other DNA sequences with the same CDR3. As for treatment: oral pan-JAK inhibitor, 5-10 mg twice daily. Looked up from germline, CDR1 is LNHNV and CDR2 is YYDKDF (reference sequence). V gave up 0 bases and J gave up 5 bases; unmatched junction bases: 4. This CDR3 comprises 15 residues. Extracted from the samples, RNA was reverse transcribed into cDNA to serve as the sequencing template. Clones were sequenced by immunoSEQ multiplex PCR, and TCRdb holds only the in-frame ones, with some missing. Of 180,000 or so clones in the sample, less than 75% were seen once.

The receptor was isolated from a human donor with alopecia areata. The material was CD4+ T cells sorted from blood, obtained around week 55, from a patient treated with tofacitinib. This sequence joins TRBV15 and TRBJ2-5, with TRBD2 matching over 9 bases. The CDR3 bases are TGTGCCACCAGCAGAGAGGGACTAGCCGAGGAGACCCAGTACTTC. Translating gives CATSREGLAEETQYF.